The 9 T cell receptor beta chains below come from one sample, sequenced in a study of cytomegalovirus exposure and HLA in healthy donors. The PCR ran on 60 Vbeta and 13 Jbeta primers. Measured with immunoSEQ multiplex PCR; TCRdb has only the in-frame clones, and not every one. The sample gives 95,000 to 100,000 clones, around 85% of which show up once; about 4.3% is in the top ten. What was sequenced was PBMCs. The source of these receptors is a young man in good health and CMV-seronegative.

The V gene is TRBV27, the J gene TRBJ1-5; TRBD1 might be the D (5 bases). The V end was cut by 2 bases, the J end by 5 bases, with 7 bases between. This CDR3 region has 13 residues. Germline V lookup: CDR1 MNHEY, CDR2 SMNVEV (reference sequence). CDR3 residues: CASSLGGYQPQHF. Written as DNA, the CDR3 is TGTGCCAGCAGTTTAGGGGGGTATCAGCCCCAGCATTTT.

The V call is TRBV7-6, the J call TRBJ2-7, with TRBD1 matching 9 bases. The germline V gene encodes CDR1 SGHVS and CDR2 FNYEAQ. CDR3 length: 14 residues. V lost 5 bases to trimming and J lost 7 bases; unmatched junction nucleotides: 9. DNA of the CDR3: TGTGCCAGCAGCCCGCGGACAGGGGCGGGGGAGCAGTACTTC. It yields the protein CASSPRTGAGEQYF.

J is TRBJ2-7 and V is TRBV6-1; 10 bases are a match to TRBD1. The germline V gene encodes CDR1 MNHNS and CDR2 SASEGT. The V segment lost 4 bases and the J segment 6 bases; nucleotides outside the gene matches: 6. CDR3 length: 14 amino acids. The DNA for the CDR3 is TGTGCCAGCAGTGCCGGGACAGGGGTCCCCGAGCAGTACTTC. The encoded protein is CASSAGTGVPEQYF.

The chain combines TRBV5-6 with TRBJ1-1; a weak D match, TRBD1 (5 bases). V was shortened by 3 bases and J by 4 bases, with 16 bases between the two germline ends. The CDR3 loop spans 15 amino acids. CDR1 SGHDT and CDR2 YYEEEE come from the germline V gene. CDR3 sequence reads: CASSSVSSGSTEAFF. The CDR3 DNA is TGTGCCAGCAGCTCCGTTTCTTCAGGGTCCACTGAAGCTTTCTTT.

J is TRBJ2-7 and V is TRBV5-1; the D is unclear. The germline V gene encodes CDR1 SGHRS and CDR2 YFSETQ. The CDR3 totals 12 residues. Trimming cost V 4 bases and J 4 bases, with 9 bases left between them. CDR3 bases: TGCGCCAGCAGCCCGGTCGGTTACGAGCAGTACTTC. The encoded protein is CASSPVGYEQYF.

The gene calls are TRBV7-2 and TRBJ2-2; D not resolved. The V and J ends lost 9 bases and 2 bases respectively, with 4 bases between them. CDR3 length: 11 residues. CDR1 and CDR2 from the germline V gene are SGHTA and FQGNSA. The CDR3 DNA follows: TGTGCCAGTATAAACACCGGGGAGCTGTTTTTT. Protein sequence: CASINTGELFF.

Here the CDR3 DNA reads TGTGCCAGCAGCTTAGCCAGACAGGGTTGGGCCTCCTACGAGCAGTACTTC. Its translation is CASSLARQGWASYEQYF. The J gene is TRBJ2-7, the V gene TRBV7-8, with 7 bases identical to TRBD1. Germline V gene sequence: CDR1 SGHVS, CDR2 FQNEAQ. The CDR3 spans 17 residues. With 0 bases clipped from V and 0 bases from J, the junction kept 8 bases outside the gene matches.

The J gene is TRBJ2-2, the V gene TRBV15, with D tentatively TRBD1 (5 bases). This CDR3 is built from 15 residues. The ends were cut back, 0 bases at V and 5 bases at J, with 10 bases in the middle. The germline CDR1 and CDR2 sequences are LNHNV and YYDKDF (reference sequence). CDR3 nucleotide sequence: TGTGCCACCAGCAGAGATAGGGGTATGACCGGGGAGCTGTTTTTT. Protein: CATSRDRGMTGELFF.

The chain recombines TRBV27 with TRBJ1-2; 9 positions agree with TRBD1. This CDR3 region has 13 residues. CDR1 is MNHEY, CDR2 SMNVEV, per germline (reference sequence). Losses at the gene ends were 3 bases for V and 8 bases for J; bases not matched to a gene: 4. The CDR3 region has the DNA TGTGCCAGCAGTTTCCGGGACAGGGAAGGCTACACCTTC. This gives the protein CASSFRDREGYTF.